What follows is one T cell receptor beta chain and its context. Method: immunoSEQ multiplex PCR; TCRdb's copy keeps in-frame clones and lacks some. The sample has around 170,000 clones; 88% are singletons. This sample was taken from a study of control samples from healthy donors and cancer patients. After removal of 0 bases from V and 7 bases from J, the junction contained 2 bases not matched to a gene. Germline V gene data show CDR1 as SEHNR and CDR2 as FQNEAQ (reference sequence). This CDR3 has 14 amino acids. The sequence was obtained from a woman in her 30s in good health. The sequenced sample was blood. The rearrangement links TRBV7-9 to TRBJ1-4, with TRBD1 identical over 7 bases. CDR3 protein: CASSLATGIEKLFF. DNA for the CDR3: TGTGCCAGCAGCTTAGCGACAGGGATTGAAAAACTGTTTTTT.